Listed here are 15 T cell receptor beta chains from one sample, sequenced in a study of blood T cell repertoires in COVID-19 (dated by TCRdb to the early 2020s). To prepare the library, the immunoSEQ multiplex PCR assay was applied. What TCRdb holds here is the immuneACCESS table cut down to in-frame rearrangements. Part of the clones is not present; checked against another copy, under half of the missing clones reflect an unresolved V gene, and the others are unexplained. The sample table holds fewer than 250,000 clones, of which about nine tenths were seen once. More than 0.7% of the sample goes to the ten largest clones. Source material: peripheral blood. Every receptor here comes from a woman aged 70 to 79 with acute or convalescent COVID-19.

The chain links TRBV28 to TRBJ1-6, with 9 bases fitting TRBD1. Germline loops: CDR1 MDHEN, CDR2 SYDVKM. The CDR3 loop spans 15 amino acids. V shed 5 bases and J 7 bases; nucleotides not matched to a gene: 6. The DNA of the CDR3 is TGTGCCAGCAGTGCATGGACAGGGGAGAATTCACCCCTCCACTTT. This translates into CASSAWTGENSPLHF.

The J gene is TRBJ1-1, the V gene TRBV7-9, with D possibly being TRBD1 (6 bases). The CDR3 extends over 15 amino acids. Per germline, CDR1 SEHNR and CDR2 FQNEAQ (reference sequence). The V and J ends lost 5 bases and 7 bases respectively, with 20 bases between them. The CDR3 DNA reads TGTGCCAGCAGCCGCGGGGGCAGGGAGTTGGTTGAAGCTTTCTTT. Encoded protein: CASSRGGRELVEAFF.

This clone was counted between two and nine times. CDR3 protein: CASSLEGGRNEKLFF. CDR3 nucleotide sequence: TGCGCCAGCAGCTTGGAAGGTGGGAGGAATGAAAAACTGTTTTTT. V usage is TRBV5-1 and J usage is TRBJ1-4; no firm D call. Trimming left V 0 bases short and J 5 bases short, with 11 bases between. CDR1 and CDR2 (germline): SGHRS, YFSETQ. CDR3 length: 15 amino acids.

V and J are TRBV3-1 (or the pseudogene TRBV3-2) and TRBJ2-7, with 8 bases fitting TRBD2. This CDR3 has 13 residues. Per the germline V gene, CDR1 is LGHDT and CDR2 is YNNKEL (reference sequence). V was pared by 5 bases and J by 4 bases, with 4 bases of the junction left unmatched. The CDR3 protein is CASSAGLAYEQYF. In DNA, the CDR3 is TGTGCCAGCAGCGCTGGACTAGCATACGAGCAGTACTTC.

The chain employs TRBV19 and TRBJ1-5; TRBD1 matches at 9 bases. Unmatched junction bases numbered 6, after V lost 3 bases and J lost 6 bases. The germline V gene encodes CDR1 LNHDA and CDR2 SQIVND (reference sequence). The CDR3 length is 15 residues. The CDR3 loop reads CASSIWTGVRQPQHF. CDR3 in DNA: TGTGCCAGTAGTATTTGGACAGGGGTACGTCAGCCCCAGCATTTT.

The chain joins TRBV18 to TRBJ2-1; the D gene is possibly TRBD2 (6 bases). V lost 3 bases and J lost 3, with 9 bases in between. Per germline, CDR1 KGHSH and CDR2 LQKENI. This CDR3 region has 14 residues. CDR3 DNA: TGTGCCAGCTCACCCACTAGCCTCTACAATGAGCAGTTCTTC. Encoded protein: CASSPTSLYNEQFF.

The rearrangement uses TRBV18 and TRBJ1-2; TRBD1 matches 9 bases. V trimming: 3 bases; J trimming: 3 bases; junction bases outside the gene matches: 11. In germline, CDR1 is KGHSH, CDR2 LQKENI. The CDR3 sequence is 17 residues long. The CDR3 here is CASSPVPGQGFYYGYTF. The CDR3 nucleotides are TGTGCCAGCTCACCGGTACCGGGACAGGGTTTCTACTATGGCTACACCTTC.

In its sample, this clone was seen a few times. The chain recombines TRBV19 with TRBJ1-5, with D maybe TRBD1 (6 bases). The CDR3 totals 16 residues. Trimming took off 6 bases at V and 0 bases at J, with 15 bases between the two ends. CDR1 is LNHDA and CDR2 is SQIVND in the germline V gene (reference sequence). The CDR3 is CASRTAGTNSNQPQHF. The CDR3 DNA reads TGTGCCAGTAGGACCGCCGGGACAAATAGCAATCAGCCCCAGCATTTT.

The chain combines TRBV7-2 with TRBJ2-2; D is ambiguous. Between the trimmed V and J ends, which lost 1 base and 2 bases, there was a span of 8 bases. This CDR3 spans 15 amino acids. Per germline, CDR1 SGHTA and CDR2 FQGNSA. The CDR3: CASSLEKTNTGELFF. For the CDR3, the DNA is TGTGCCAGCAGCTTAGAAAAGACAAACACCGGGGAGCTGTTTTTT.

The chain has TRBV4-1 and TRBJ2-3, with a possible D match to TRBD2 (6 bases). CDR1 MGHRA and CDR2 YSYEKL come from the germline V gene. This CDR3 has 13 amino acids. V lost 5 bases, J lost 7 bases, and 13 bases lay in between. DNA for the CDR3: TGCGCCAGCAGCTCCCCCCGGGAGAATACGCAGTATTTT. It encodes CASSSPRENTQYF.

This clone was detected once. The CDR3 loop reads CASLSRSTGNEKLFF. DNA of the CDR3: TGTGCCAGCCTTAGCCGGAGCACAGGTAATGAAAAACTGTTTTTT. The chain joins TRBV2 to TRBJ1-4; possibly TRBD1 for D (5 bases). The CDR3 sequence is 15 residues long. V was pared by 8 bases and J by 4 bases, with 17 bases between. Germline V gene data show CDR1 as SNHLY and CDR2 as FYNNEI.

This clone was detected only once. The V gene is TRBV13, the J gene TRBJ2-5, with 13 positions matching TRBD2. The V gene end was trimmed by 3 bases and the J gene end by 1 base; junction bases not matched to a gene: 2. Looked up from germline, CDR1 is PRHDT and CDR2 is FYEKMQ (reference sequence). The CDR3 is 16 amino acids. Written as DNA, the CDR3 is TGTGCCAGCAGCTTCCGACTAGCGGGAGGCCAAGAGACCCAGTACTTC. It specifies CASSFRLAGGQETQYF.

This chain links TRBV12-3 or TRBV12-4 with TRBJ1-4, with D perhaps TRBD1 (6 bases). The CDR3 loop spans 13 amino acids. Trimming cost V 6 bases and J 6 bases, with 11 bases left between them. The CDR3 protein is CASRGGSYEKLFF. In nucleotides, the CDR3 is TGTGCCAGCAGAGGGGGATCATATGAAAAACTGTTTTTT.

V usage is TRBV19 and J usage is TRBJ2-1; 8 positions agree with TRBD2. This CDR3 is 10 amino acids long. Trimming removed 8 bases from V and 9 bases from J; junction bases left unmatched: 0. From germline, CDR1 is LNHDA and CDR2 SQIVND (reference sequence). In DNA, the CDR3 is TGTGCCAGTCGGGGGGGTGAGCAGTTCTTC. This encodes CASRGGEQFF. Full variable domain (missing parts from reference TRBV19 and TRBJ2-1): DGGITQSPKYLFRKEGQNVTLSCEQNLNHDAMYWYRQDPGQGLRLIYYSQIVNDFQKGDIAEGYSVSREKKESFPLTVTSAQKNPTAFYLCASRGGEQFFGPGTRLTVL.

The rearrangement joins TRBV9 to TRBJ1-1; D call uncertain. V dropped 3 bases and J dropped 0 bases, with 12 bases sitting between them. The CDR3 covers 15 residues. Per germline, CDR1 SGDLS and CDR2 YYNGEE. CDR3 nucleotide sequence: TGTGCCAGCAGCGCCGATCTCCGGTTGAACACTGAAGCTTTCTTT. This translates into CASSADLRLNTEAFF.